Shown below are 3 T cell receptor beta chains from a single sample sequenced in a study of T-cell reconstitution after alpha-beta-depleted transplantation in children. The authors prepared the TCRbeta library with unique molecular identifiers. TCRdb fed the PCR reads into MiXCR, producing one record per CDR3 protein. Of hundreds of thousands of distinct CDR3 sequences listed, about an eighth were seen once; the top ten hold around 0.76%. The sequenced sample was PBMCs, obtained before TCRalphabeta/CD19-depleted stem cell transplant. All receptors come from a girl aged 2 to 9 with congenital amegakaryocytic thrombocytopenia, due to receive a stem cell transplant.

As concerns this clonotype: This may stem from a read error, because a much larger clone lies one nucleotide away. This chain links TRBV5-6 with TRBJ2-7; D remains ambiguous. The CDR3 totals 14 residues. Germline CDR1 is SGHDT and CDR2 is YYEEEE. The CDR3 region has the DNA TGTGCCACCAGCTTGGTGCTGGGAAACTACGAGCAGTACTTC. This encodes CATSLVLGNYEQYF.

This clonotype was observed at least ten times. The CDR3 DNA follows: TGCGCCAGCAGCTTCAACAGGGAGGGATTGAATTCACCCCTCCACTTT. Its translation: CASSFNREGLNSPLHF. The chain recombines TRBV5-1 with TRBJ1-6; TRBD1 might be the D (6 bases). The CDR3 loop spans 16 amino acids. The germline gives CDR1 SGHRS, CDR2 YFSETQ. The germline V and J ends were trimmed by 2 bases and 7 bases, with 16 bases remaining between them.

The V gene is TRBV19, the J gene TRBJ2-7, with 7 bases fitting TRBD2. The J segment lost 0 bases and the V segment lost 4 bases, leaving 9 bases of the junction unmatched. The CDR3 has 16 amino acids. Germline CDR1 LNHDA, CDR2 SQIVND (reference sequence). The CDR3 DNA reads TGTGCCAGTAGTACCCACCGAGGGAGGGCCTCCTACGAGCAGTACTTC. Protein product: CASSTHRGRASYEQYF.